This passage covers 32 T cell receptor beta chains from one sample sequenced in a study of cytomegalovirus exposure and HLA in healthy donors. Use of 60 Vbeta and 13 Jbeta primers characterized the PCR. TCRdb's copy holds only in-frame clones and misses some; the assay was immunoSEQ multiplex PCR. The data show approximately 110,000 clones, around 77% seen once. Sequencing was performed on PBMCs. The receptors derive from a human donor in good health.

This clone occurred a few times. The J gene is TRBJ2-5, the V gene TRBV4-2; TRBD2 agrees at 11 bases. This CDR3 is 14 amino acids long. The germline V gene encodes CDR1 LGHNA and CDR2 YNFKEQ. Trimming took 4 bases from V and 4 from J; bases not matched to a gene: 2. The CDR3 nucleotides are TGTGCCAGCAGCCCTGGACTAGCGGGAGAGACCCAGTACTTC. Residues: CASSPGLAGETQYF.

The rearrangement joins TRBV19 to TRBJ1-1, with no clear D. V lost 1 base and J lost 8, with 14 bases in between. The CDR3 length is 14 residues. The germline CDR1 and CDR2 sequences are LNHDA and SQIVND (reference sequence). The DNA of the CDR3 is TGTGCCAGTAGTATAGGGGGAGTGGGCGGCGAAGCTTTCTTT. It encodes CASSIGGVGGEAFF.

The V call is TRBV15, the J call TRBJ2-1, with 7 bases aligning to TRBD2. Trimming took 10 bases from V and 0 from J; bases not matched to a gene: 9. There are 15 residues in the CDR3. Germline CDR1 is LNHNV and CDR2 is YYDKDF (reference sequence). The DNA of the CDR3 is TGTGCCATCAAATCCGGGGAGGGCTCCTACAATGAGCAGTTCTTC. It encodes CAIKSGEGSYNEQFF.

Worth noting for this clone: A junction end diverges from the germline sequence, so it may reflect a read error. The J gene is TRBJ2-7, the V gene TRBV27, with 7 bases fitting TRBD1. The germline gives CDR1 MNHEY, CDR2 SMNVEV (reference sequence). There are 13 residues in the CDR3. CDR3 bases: TGTGCCAGCAGTTTAGGGACAGCTTCCCCACGGGACTTC. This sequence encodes CASSLGTASPRDF.

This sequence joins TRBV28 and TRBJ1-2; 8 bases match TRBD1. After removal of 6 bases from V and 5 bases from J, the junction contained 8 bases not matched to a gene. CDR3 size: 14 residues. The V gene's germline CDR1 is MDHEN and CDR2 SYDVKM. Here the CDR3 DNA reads TGTGCCAGCAGCTACATCGGACAGGGTTATGGCTACACCTTC. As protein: CASSYIGQGYGYTF.

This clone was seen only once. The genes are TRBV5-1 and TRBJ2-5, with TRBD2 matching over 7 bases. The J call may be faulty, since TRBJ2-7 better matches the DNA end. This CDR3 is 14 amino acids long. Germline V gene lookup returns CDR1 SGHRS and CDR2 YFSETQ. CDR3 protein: CASSWEGGSYEQYF. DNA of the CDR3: TGCGCCAGCAGCTGGGAGGGTGGCTCCTACGAGCAGTACTTC.

The CDR3: CASSKGEESMNTQYF. CDR3 coding DNA: TGTGCCAGCAGCAAAGGTGAGGAGAGCATGAATACGCAGTATTTT. This chain joins TRBV21-1 and TRBJ2-3; the table assigns TRBD2, which was not confirmed against the DNA. TRBV21-1 represents a pseudogene. The CDR3 extends over 15 amino acids.

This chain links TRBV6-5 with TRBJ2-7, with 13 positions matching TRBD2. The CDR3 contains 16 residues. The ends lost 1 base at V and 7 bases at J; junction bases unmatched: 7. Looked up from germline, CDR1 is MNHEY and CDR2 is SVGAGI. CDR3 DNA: TGTGCCAGCAGTTACTTTACTAGCGGGAGGGCCTGGGAGCAGTACTTC. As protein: CASSYFTSGRAWEQYF.

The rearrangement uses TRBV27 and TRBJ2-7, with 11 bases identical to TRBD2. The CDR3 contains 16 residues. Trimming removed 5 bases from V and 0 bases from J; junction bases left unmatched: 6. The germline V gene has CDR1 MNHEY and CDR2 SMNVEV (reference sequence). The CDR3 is CASSPGLAGISYEQYF. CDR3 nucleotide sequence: TGTGCCAGCAGTCCAGGACTAGCGGGTATCTCCTACGAGCAGTACTTC.

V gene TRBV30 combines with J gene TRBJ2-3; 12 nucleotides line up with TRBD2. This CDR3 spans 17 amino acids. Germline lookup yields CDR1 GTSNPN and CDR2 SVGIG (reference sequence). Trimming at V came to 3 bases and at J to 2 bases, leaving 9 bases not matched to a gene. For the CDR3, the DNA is TGTGCCTGGAGCGGGGGGCTAGCGGGAGGGTACACAGATACGCAGTATTTT. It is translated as CAWSGGLAGGYTDTQYF.

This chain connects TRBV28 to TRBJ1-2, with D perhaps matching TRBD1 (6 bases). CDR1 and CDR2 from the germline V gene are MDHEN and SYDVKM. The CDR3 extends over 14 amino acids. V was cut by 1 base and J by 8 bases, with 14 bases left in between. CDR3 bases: TGTGCCAGCAGTTTATCAGGGGCTGCGGAGGGCTACACCTTC. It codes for CASSLSGAAEGYTF.

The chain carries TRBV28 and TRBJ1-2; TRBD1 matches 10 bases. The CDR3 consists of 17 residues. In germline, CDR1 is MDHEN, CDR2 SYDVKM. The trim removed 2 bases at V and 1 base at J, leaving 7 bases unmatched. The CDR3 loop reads CASSLDRGLELNYGYTF. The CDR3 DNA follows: TGTGCCAGCAGTTTAGACAGGGGGCTGGAACTTAACTATGGCTACACCTTC.

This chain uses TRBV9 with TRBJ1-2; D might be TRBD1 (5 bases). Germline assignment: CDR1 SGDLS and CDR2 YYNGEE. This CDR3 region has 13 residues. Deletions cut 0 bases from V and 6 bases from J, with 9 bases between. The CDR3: CASSVVGGNGYTF. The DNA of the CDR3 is TGTGCCAGCAGCGTAGTGGGGGGGAATGGCTACACCTTC.

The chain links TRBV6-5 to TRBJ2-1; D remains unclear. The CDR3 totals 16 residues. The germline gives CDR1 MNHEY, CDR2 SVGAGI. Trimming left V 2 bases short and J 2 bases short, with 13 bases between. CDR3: CASSYNSGGPYNEQFF. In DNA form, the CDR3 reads TGTGCCAGCAGTTACAATTCGGGTGGCCCCTACAATGAGCAGTTCTTC.

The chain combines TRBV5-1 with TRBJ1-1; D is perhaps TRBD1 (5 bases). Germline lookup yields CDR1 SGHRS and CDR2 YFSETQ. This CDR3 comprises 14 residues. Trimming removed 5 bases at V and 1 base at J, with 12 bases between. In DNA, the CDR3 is TGCGCCAGCAGGAGCGGGGCAGCGAACACTGAAGCTTTCTTT. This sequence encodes CASRSGAANTEAFF.

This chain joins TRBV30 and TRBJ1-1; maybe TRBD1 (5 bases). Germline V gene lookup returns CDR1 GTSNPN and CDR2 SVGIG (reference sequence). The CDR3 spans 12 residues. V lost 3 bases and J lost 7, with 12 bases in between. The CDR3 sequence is CAWSPSGFEAFF. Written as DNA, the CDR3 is TGTGCCTGGAGCCCTTCAGGGTTTGAAGCTTTCTTT.

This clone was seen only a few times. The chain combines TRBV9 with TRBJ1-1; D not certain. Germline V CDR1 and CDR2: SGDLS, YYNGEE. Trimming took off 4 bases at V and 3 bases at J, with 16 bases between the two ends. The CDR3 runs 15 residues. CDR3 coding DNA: TGTGCCAGCAGCCCTAGAAGAGGAGCGGACACTGAAGCTTTCTTT. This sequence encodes CASSPRRGADTEAFF.

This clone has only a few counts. As DNA, the CDR3 is TGTGCCAGTAGCCGGACTAGCGGCAAGTCAGATACGCAGTATTTT. This gives the protein CASSRTSGKSDTQYF. This chain joins TRBV19 and TRBJ2-3; TRBD2 aligns across 10 bases. This CDR3 has 15 amino acids. J was trimmed by 4 bases and V by 6 bases; bases with no gene match: 7. Germline-derived CDR1 and CDR2 are LNHDA and SQIVND (reference sequence).

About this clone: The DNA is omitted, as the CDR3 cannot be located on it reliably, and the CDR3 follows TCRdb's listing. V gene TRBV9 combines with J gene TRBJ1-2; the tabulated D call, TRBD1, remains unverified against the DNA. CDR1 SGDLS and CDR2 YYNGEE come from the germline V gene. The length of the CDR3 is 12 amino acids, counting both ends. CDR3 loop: CASSVVGRGTIF.

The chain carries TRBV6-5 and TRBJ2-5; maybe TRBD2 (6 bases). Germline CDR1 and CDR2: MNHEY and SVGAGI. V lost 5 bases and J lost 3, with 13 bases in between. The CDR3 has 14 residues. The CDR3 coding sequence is TGTGCCAGCAGTCCGACTAGTGGGAAAGAGACCCAGTACTTC. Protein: CASSPTSGKETQYF.

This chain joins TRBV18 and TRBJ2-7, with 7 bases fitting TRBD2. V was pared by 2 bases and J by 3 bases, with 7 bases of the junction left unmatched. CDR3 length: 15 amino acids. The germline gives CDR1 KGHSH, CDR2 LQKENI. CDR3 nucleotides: TGTGCCAGCTCACCATCTAGCGGTTCTTTCTACGAGCAGTACTTC. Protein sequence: CASSPSSGSFYEQYF.

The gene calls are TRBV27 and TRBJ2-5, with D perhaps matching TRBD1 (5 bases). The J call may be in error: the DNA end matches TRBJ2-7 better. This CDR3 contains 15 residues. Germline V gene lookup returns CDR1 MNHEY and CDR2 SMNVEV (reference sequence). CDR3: CASSRWTLYNYEQYF. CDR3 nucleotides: TGTGCCAGCAGTCGGTGGACATTGTACAACTACGAGCAGTACTTC.

The CDR3 DNA follows: TGTGCCAGCAGCTTAGATCGTGGCCGTGCAGACTCCTACAATGAGCAGTTCTTC. Translation gives CASSLDRGRADSYNEQFF. This chain joins TRBV11-3 and TRBJ2-1; D is ambiguous. The CDR3 contains 18 residues. Germline CDR1 is SGHNT and CDR2 is YENEEA. Trimming left V 0 bases short and J 0 bases short, with 15 bases between.

The CDR3 sequence: CSVVRTSGTDTQYF. CDR3 nucleotide sequence: TGCAGCGTTGTGAGGACTAGCGGCACAGATACGCAGTATTTT. This sequence joins TRBV29-1 and TRBJ2-3; 9 nucleotides align to TRBD2. Germline trimming cut 4 bases from V and 1 base from J; bases unmatched to any gene: 3. There are 14 residues in the CDR3. The germline CDR1 and CDR2 sequences are SQVTM and ANQGSEA.

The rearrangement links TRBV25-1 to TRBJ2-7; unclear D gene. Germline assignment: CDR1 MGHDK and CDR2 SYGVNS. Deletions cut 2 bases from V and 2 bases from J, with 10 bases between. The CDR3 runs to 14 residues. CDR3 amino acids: CASSEPLRPYEQYF. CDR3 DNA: TGTGCCAGCAGTGAACCGCTGAGGCCCTACGAGCAGTACTTC.

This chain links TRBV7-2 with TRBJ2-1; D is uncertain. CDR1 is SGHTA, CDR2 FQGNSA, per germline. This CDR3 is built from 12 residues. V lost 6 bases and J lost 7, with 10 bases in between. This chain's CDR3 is CASSPSRNEQFF. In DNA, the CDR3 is TGTGCCAGCAGTCCCTCTAGAAATGAGCAGTTCTTC. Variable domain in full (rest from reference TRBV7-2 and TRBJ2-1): GAGVSQSPSNKVTEKGKDVELRCDPISGHTALYWYRQSLGQGLEFLIYFQGNSAPDKSGLPSDRFSAERTGGSVSTLTIQRTQQEDSAVYLCASSPSRNEQFFGPGTRLTVL.

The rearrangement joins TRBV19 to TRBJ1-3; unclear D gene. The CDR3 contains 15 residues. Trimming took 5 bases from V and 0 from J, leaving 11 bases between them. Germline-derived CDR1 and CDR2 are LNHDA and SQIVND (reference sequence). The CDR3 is CASSYQRISGNTIYF. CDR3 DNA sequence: TGTGCCAGTAGTTATCAGAGGATCTCTGGAAACACCATATATTTT.

CDR3 in amino acids: CASSLSGAQGEAFF. CDR3 nucleotide sequence: TGTGCCAGCAGTTTAAGCGGGGCGCAGGGTGAAGCTTTCTTT. V gene TRBV28 combines with J gene TRBJ1-1; tentatively, D is TRBD1 (5 bases). CDR3 size: 14 residues. Per the germline V gene, CDR1 is MDHEN and CDR2 is SYDVKM. V lost 2 bases and J lost 7, with 14 bases in between. Combining the CDR3 with reference TRBV28 and TRBJ1-1 gives the whole variable domain DVKVTQSSRYLVKRTGEKVFLECVQDMDHENMFWYRQDPGLGLRLIYFSYDVKMKEKGDIPEGYSVSREKKERFSLILESASTNQTSMYLCASSLSGAQGEAFFGQGTRLTVV.

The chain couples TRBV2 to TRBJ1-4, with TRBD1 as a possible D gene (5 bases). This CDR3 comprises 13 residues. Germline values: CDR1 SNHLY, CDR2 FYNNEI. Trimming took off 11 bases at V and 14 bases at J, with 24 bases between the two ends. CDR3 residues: CAGAGNRRRGLFF. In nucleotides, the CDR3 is TGTGCCGGGGCCGGGAATAGGCGGCGGGGGCTGTTTTTT.

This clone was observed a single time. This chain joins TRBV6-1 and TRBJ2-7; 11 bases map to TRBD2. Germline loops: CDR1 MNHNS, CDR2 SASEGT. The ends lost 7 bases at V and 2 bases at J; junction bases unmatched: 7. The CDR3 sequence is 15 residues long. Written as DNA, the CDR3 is TGTGCCAGCATTAGGGGACTAGCGGTACCCTACGAGCAGTACTTC. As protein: CASIRGLAVPYEQYF.

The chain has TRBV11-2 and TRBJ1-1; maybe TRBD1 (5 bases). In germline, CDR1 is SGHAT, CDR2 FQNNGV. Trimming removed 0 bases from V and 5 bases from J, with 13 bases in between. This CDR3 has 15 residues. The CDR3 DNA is TGTGCCAGCAGCTTAGATTTTGGGACTGGGACTGAAGCTTTCTTT. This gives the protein CASSLDFGTGTEAFF.

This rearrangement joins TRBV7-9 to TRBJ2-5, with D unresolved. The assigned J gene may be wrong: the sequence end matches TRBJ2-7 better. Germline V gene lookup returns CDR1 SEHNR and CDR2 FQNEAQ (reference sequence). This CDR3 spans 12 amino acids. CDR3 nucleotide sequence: TGTGCCAGCAGCCCGTGGGTGGGCGAGCAGTACTTC. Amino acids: CASSPWVGEQYF.